These 22 T cell receptor beta chains share one sample of origin, sequenced in a study of blood T cell repertoires in COVID-19. The method was immunoSEQ multiplex PCR; TCRdb's version includes in-frame clones alone and lacks a portion of them. The repertoire holds about 120,000 clones, with around 90% as singletons. The material sequenced was peripheral blood. These receptors all come from a man aged 50-60 years with active COVID-19.

DNA for the CDR3: TGTGCCAGCAGCTACACCGGGGGGCTTGGCTACACCTTC. Residues: CASSYTGGLGYTF. This sequence joins TRBV6-5 and TRBJ1-2; D possibly corresponds to TRBD1 (6 bases). The CDR3 totals 13 residues. Germline V CDR1 and CDR2: MNHEY, SVGAGI. V shed 6 bases and J shed 7 bases, with 15 bases lying between them.

The chain links TRBV4-1 to TRBJ2-5; D remains ambiguous. Germline V gene lookup returns CDR1 MGHRA and CDR2 YSYEKL. Deletions cut 2 bases from V and 2 bases from J, with 9 bases between. The CDR3 covers 14 residues. The CDR3 bases are TGCGCCAGCAGCCAACAACAGAAACAAGAGACCCAGTACTTC. Translating it yields CASSQQQKQETQYF.

This chain uses TRBV2 with TRBJ2-5, with a weak D call TRBD2 (6 bases). Germline V gene data show CDR1 as SNHLY and CDR2 as FYNNEI. The CDR3 is made up of 13 amino acids. Deletions cut 5 bases from V and 2 bases from J, with 9 bases between. The CDR3 loop is CASSYRGQETQYF. The CDR3 DNA reads as TGTGCCAGCAGTTATCGGGGGCAAGAGACCCAGTACTTC.

This chain links TRBV6-5 with TRBJ1-2; D unresolved. V was clipped by 5 bases and J by 2 bases, with 6 bases between them. The CDR3 has 12 amino acids. The germline gives CDR1 MNHEY, CDR2 SVGAGI. This CDR3 is CASSTRNYGYTF. In DNA form, the CDR3 reads TGTGCCAGCAGTACGAGGAACTATGGCTACACCTTC.

This chain links TRBV7-2 with TRBJ2-6; D is perhaps TRBD1 (5 bases). Germline CDR1 SGHTA, CDR2 FQGNSA. Trimming took off 5 bases at V and 2 bases at J, with 10 bases between the two ends. This CDR3 comprises 15 residues. The chain's CDR3 is CASSARVAGANVLTF. The CDR3 nucleotides read TGTGCCAGCAGCGCCAGGGTTGCTGGGGCCAACGTCCTGACTTTC.

V and J are TRBV7-2 and TRBJ2-5; 12 bases line up with TRBD2. The trim removed 1 base at V and 10 bases at J, leaving 13 bases unmatched. The CDR3 has 17 amino acids. The germline CDR1 and CDR2 sequences are SGHTA and FQGNSA. CDR3 in amino acids: CASSLEGLAGGLGSQYF. CDR3 in DNA: TGTGCCAGCAGCTTAGAGGGGCTAGCGGGAGGGTTGGGGAGCCAGTACTTC. The full variable domain, with the rest looked up from reference TRBV7-2 and TRBJ2-5, is GAGVSQSPSNKVTEKGKDVELRCDPISGHTALYWYRQSLGQGLEFLIYFQGNSAPDKSGLPSDRFSAERTGGSVSTLTIQRTQQEDSAVYLCASSLEGLAGGLGSQYFGPGTRLLVL.

CDR3 amino acids: CASSYDKFYGYTF. Here the CDR3 DNA reads TGTGCCAGCAGTTACGACAAATTCTATGGCTACACCTTC. The chain employs TRBV6-5 and TRBJ1-2, with D unresolved. The V and J ends lost 2 bases and 4 bases respectively, with 8 bases between them. CDR3 length: 13 amino acids. Germline CDR1 is MNHEY and CDR2 is SVGAGI.

The chain recombines TRBV6-6 with TRBJ2-7; D may be TRBD2 (5 bases). Trimming cost V 7 bases and J 4 bases, with 20 bases left between them. The length of the CDR3 is 15 residues. Germline V gene sequence: CDR1 MNHNY, CDR2 SVGAGI (reference sequence). The CDR3 is CASIPPAETPYEQYV. Written as DNA, the CDR3 is TGTGCCAGCATCCCCCCAGCGGAGACCCCTTACGAGCAGTACGTC.

The chain employs TRBV27 and TRBJ1-1; 10 nucleotides agree with TRBD1. The CDR3 is made up of 16 amino acids. Looked up from germline, CDR1 is MNHEY and CDR2 is SMNVEV (reference sequence). The V segment lost 2 bases and the J segment 5 bases; nucleotides outside the gene matches: 8. The CDR3 reads CASSLAGTGVYTEAFF. CDR3 coding DNA: TGTGCCAGCAGTTTAGCCGGGACAGGGGTTTATACTGAAGCTTTCTTT.

This CDR3 reads CASSLSGPGELFF. DNA of the CDR3: TGTGCCAGCAGCCTCTCTGGCCCCGGGGAGCTGTTTTTT. V is TRBV7-3 and J is TRBJ2-2, with unresolved D. Trimming took 5 bases from V and 6 from J, leaving 10 bases between them. The CDR3 is made up of 13 amino acids. Germline lookup yields CDR1 SGHTA and CDR2 FQGTGA.

This clone was counted a single time. The chain recombines TRBV11-2 with TRBJ1-2, with 7 bases matching TRBD1. CDR3 size: 15 residues. With V trimmed by 1 base and J by 6 bases, 8 bases remained unmatched. Looked up from germline, CDR1 is SGHAT and CDR2 is FQNNGV. Here the CDR3 reads CASSLVRGRGHGYTF. The CDR3 coding sequence is TGTGCCAGCAGCTTAGTGAGGGGGCGCGGCCATGGCTACACCTTC.

Here the CDR3 reads CAVEGNQPQHF. As DNA, the CDR3 is TGTGCCGTAGAGGGCAATCAGCCCCAGCATTTT. The chain links TRBV7-7 to TRBJ1-5, with no clear D. This CDR3 region has 11 residues. Trimming shortened V by 11 bases and J by 2 bases, and 7 bases separated the two germline ends. Germline loops: CDR1 SSHAT, CDR2 FNYEAQ (reference sequence).

The V gene is TRBV2, the J gene TRBJ2-3; 7 bases map to TRBD1. Germline CDR1 is SNHLY and CDR2 is FYNNEI. The CDR3 is 19 residues long. J gave up 1 base and V 3 bases, and 16 bases lay outside the gene matches. The CDR3 DNA reads TGTGCCAGCAGTGAGCCCCCTCTCCGACAGGGAGCCGGCACAGATACGCAGTATTTT. Amino acid sequence: CASSEPPLRQGAGTDTQYF.

This chain connects TRBV5-3 to TRBJ1-1; the match to TRBD1 covers 9 bases. TRBV5-3 is recorded as an ORF, its role being uncertain. This CDR3 spans 16 amino acids. V gave up 5 bases and J gave up 3 bases; unmatched junction bases: 11. CDR3 nucleotide sequence: TGTGCCAGAAGTTTATGCGGGACAGGGAGTCACACTGAAGCTTTCTTT. This encodes CARSLCGTGSHTEAFF.

The V gene is TRBV6-5, the J gene TRBJ1-1; tentative D call: TRBD1 (5 bases). Germline lookup yields CDR1 MNHEY and CDR2 SVGAGI. V was shortened by 4 bases and J by 3 bases, with 18 bases between the two germline ends. The CDR3 is 16 amino acids. The CDR3 loop reads CASSSGLGGGDTEAFF. DNA of the CDR3: TGTGCCAGCAGTTCCGGGCTGGGGGGTGGGGACACTGAAGCTTTCTTT.

The rearrangement links TRBV11-2 to TRBJ2-2, with TRBD1 matching over 9 bases. J lost 9 bases, V lost 5 bases, and 7 bases had no gene match. The CDR3 consists of 14 residues. Germline CDR1 and CDR2: SGHAT and FQNNGV. Here the CDR3 DNA reads TGTGCCAGCAGCAAGGGACAGGGATTCAGGGAGCTGTTTTTT. Translated: CASSKGQGFRELFF. The full variable domain, rest sourced from reference TRBV11-2 and TRBJ2-2, is EAGVAQSPRYKIIEKRQSVAFWCNPISGHATLYWYQQILGQGPKLLIQFQNNGVVDDSQLPKDRFSAERLKGVDSTLKIQPAKLEDSAVYLCASSKGQGFRELFFGEGSRLTVL.

V is TRBV27 and J is TRBJ1-1; the D gene is possibly TRBD1 (6 bases). Germline loops: CDR1 MNHEY, CDR2 SMNVEV (reference sequence). The CDR3 sequence is 13 residues long. V lost 6 bases, J lost 4 bases, and 12 bases lay in between. CDR3 DNA: TGTGCCAGCAGCCCAGGGGCGCGCACTGAAGCTTTCTTT. Translation: CASSPGARTEAFF.

This clone showed up just once. V gene TRBV20-1 combines with J gene TRBJ1-1; D gene uncertain. Per germline, CDR1 DFQATT and CDR2 SNEGSKA (reference sequence). The length of the CDR3 is 11 residues. V shed 4 bases and J shed 2 bases, with 5 bases lying between them. The CDR3 DNA follows: TGCAGTGCTACACAAAACACTGAAGCTTTCTTT. This encodes CSATQNTEAFF.

This chain uses TRBV19 with TRBJ2-4; 14 bases are a match to TRBD2. There are 15 residues in the CDR3. Trimming at V came to 3 bases and at J to 9 bases, leaving 4 bases not matched to a gene. Germline V CDR1 and CDR2: LNHDA, SQIVND (reference sequence). The CDR3 DNA reads TGTGCCAGTAGTATCGGGACTAGCGGGAGCGGCATTCAGTACTTC. Translated: CASSIGTSGSGIQYF.

This chain links TRBV5-6 with TRBJ2-7; D is possibly TRBD2 (5 bases). Trimming shortened V by 3 bases and J by 7 bases, and 8 bases separated the two germline ends. Per the germline V gene, CDR1 is SGHDT and CDR2 is YYEEEE. The CDR3 spans 11 residues. Written as DNA, the CDR3 is TGTGCCAGCAGCTCCCCGGGGGAGCAGTACTTC. As protein: CASSSPGEQYF.

The chain joins TRBV9 to TRBJ1-2; no clear D gene. Between the trimmed V and J ends, which lost 4 bases and 4 bases, there was a span of 8 bases. The germline V gene has CDR1 SGDLS and CDR2 YYNGEE. The CDR3 covers 12 residues. Here the CDR3 reads CASSSSFYGYTF. CDR3 DNA: TGTGCCAGCAGCTCTAGTTTCTATGGCTACACCTTC.

This chain uses TRBV5-8 with TRBJ2-1; tentative D call: TRBD1 (6 bases). The CDR3 has 16 amino acids. V gave up 3 bases and J gave up 2 bases, with 15 bases separating them. Germline V gene lookup returns CDR1 SGHTS and CDR2 YDEGEE. The CDR3 loop reads CASSSPRTETYNEQFF. In nucleotides, the CDR3 is TGTGCCAGCAGCTCCCCCAGGACAGAGACCTACAATGAGCAGTTCTTC.